This T cell receptor beta chain is from a study of cytomegalovirus exposure and HLA in healthy donors (dated by TCRdb to 2015 to 2018). About the study as a whole: According to an earlier analysis of several hundred of the donors, about 170 million T cells yielded 120 million or so unique TCR beta sequences and about 280 Gb of sequence data. Typing coverage differed by locus: A, B, C, DRB1 and DQB1 were typed in about 629-640 donors, DQA1 in roughly 500, DPA1 in 600 to 610, and DPB1 in around 440. A later genetic analysis took genome-wide SNP genotypes for about 55% of the roughly 700 donors and used that subset as a discovery cohort. On average, 235,054 unique TCR beta nucleotide sequences were sequenced per donor among 398 genotyped donors of the cohort, with roughly 18% of those sequences being non-productive. Of the approximately 400 genotyped donors, about 80% fell in the genetic ancestry cluster associated with self-reported Caucasian donors. Because of strong linkage in the cohort, roughly five DR-DQ haplotypes were treated as single units for association and clustering. An earlier analysis of nearly 600 of the donors applied high-throughput TCR beta sequencing to assess whether each TCR beta V gene segment acted as functional or pseudogenic. A later analysis re-analyzed previously published TCR beta repertoires from 500 to 700 donors and added high-resolution HLA genotyping to study TCR occurrence patterns. Alongside the repertoire data, information on donor age, sex, ethnicity and CMV serostatus was compiled. HLA typing included class I and class II loci at four-digit resolution. To predict cytomegalovirus infection status, the study combined high-throughput TCR immunosequencing, statistical association of individual TCRs with disease status, and machine learning. The study profiled the T cell repertoires of 666 subjects by immunosequencing and related them to cytomegalovirus serostatus. Every discovery cohort repertoire had been produced on one sequencing platform. Rather than using new phenotypic data, the later analysis identified candidate immune exposures from TCR beta sequences and from how often those sequences occurred across donors. An early release that covered 500 to 800 HLA-typed donors contained 250 to 350 gigabases of sequencing data and 85 million to 100 million unique TCR sequences. Besides the first cohort of approximately 710 subjects, a separate validation cohort made up of 120 different subjects was used. The study was designed to test whether signatures of past pathogen exposure could be identified by cataloging public T cell receptors.

To note about this clone: The clone's antigen remains unknown. No base quality values were provided; no much bigger clone lies one nucleotide off.

Library preparation was by the immunoSEQ multiplex PCR assay. A mixture of 60 forward primers for TCR Vbeta segments and 13 reverse primers for TCR Jbeta segments was used in the multiplex PCR. Amplification of the CDR3 region of rearranged TCR beta genes was performed with a multiplex PCR assay on genomic DNA. On the Illumina HiSeq System, the amplified TCR beta libraries were sequenced as 87-base-pair reads. The paper's data handling went like this. A later analysis tallied roughly 80 million unique TCR beta chains across the 700 or so repertoires, and approximately 11 million of those chains were shared by two or more donors. A nearest-neighbor algorithm error-corrected the raw reads and collapsed the reads into unique sequences, merging closely related sequences to remove PCR and sequencing errors. V, D and J gene segments were assigned by aligning CDR3 sequences to IMGT reference sequences. For a sequence to be retained, a match of at least six nucleotides was required to both a V gene segment and a J gene segment. Rearrangements were called productive when the CDR3 lacked stop codons and stayed in frame with V and J; all others were non-productive. Following IMGT convention, CDR3 was defined as the stretch from the second conserved V-encoded cysteine to the conserved J-encoded phenylalanine. The earlier analysis of 587 of the donors excluded any sequence lacking an unambiguous match to a single V gene segment. An earlier analysis of fewer than 750 of the donors called V segments functional above 56.7% productive rearrangements and segregating when the between-donor standard deviation exceeded 5%. A statistical classification framework was built for diagnosing cytomegalovirus status from the catalog of TCR beta chain sequences. V and J gene assignment, in a later analysis, came from comparing TCR nucleotide sequences with IMGT/GENE-DB human TR gene sequences. Using the TCRdist pipeline, a later analysis assigned CDR3 sequences along with most-parsimonious VDJ recombination scenarios. In a later analysis, each TCR beta chain was defined by its CDR3 amino acid sequence together with its V-gene family, and reads without a unique V-gene family were excluded. As a way to deal with suspected cross-contamination and a sequencing artifact, a later analysis dropped 450 to 600 nucleotide sequences that were highly shared and had low generation probability. A later analysis calculated a clonal expansion index for each public chain from normalized within-repertoire ranks of inferred template counts. A later analysis computed generation probabilities with a VDJ recombination model fitted to out-of-frame rearrangements, and checked the results against IGoR. In a later analysis, TCR-TCR, TCR-HLA and TCR-CMV co-occurrence was scored with hypergeometric tests, and a repertoire-size bias correction was applied to TCR pairs. In a later analysis, false discovery rates were estimated by permuting HLA or CMV assignments 20 times. In a later analysis, co-occurring TCRs were grouped using DBSCAN, with TCRdist sequence similarity added in when clustering inside HLA-allele-positive subsets. Repertoires with fewer than 30,000 or more than 120,000 public chains were left out of co-occurrence clustering, as were about five repertoires with anomalous nucleotide sharing. As stored in TCRdb, this immuneACCESS dataset retains in-frame rearrangements with V and J assigned. A fraction of the clones does not appear; measured against another copy, unresolved V genes explain less than half of the discrepancy, and the remainder lacks a known reason. That table is the source of V, J and clone size, and D and trimming were worked out from the DNA. Present in this sample are around 150,000 clones, around three quarters of which were seen just once. The ten top clones hold less than 1.2% of the sample.

The CDR3 has 16 amino acids, counting the end cysteine and phenylalanine. This entry keeps only the CDR3 DNA: 48 bases, framed from base 1. CDR1 and CDR2 are drawn from the germline V gene (reference sequence): MNHEY, SMNVEV. Trimming removed 3 bases from V and 7 bases from J, leaving 21 bases between the germline ends. Results and caveats for the whole study, not just this receptor: A further reported finding was that TCR beta sequences accurately predicted the HLA-A and HLA-B alleles for most subjects in the first cohort. The cohort was sequenced for TCR beta chains only, and without alpha or paired-chain data the features that could be detected were limited. It was suggested by the authors that the approach could potentially be generalized to other disease states and immunological phenotypes. In a later analysis, several top co-occurrence clusters were reported to appear linked to parvovirus B19, influenza, CMV and Epstein-Barr virus. Compared with equally common non-associated chains, HLA-associated TCR beta chains in a later analysis were more clonally expanded and had lower generation probabilities. In vitro tests confirmed that a few of the cytomegalovirus-associated TCR beta chains recognize cytomegalovirus antigens. Most CMV-associated TCR beta chains appeared to be HLA-restricted in a later analysis, and the HLA associations seemed to be driven largely by CMV exposure. Some IMGT-functional V segments, including TRBV6-2 and TRBV6-3, could not be told apart with the 87-base-pair reads, so those segments were excluded. An association between a missense DCLRE1C variant and V-gene and J-gene trimming of TCR beta chains was found in a later genetic analysis and replicated in an independent cohort. Correlated functional status among segregating V segments might reflect linkage disequilibrium, but an unknown experimental factor could not be ruled out. A cluster of highly shared sequence variants was judged likely to represent a technical artifact of the sequencing pipeline. Roughly uniform sequencing depth across donors was assumed in presence/absence analyses, although this assumption may not hold. The study gave a list of about 150 TCR beta chains associated with cytomegalovirus. In both the original and validation cohorts, the classifier was reported to diagnose cytomegalovirus status with high specificity and sensitivity. Most TCR sequences were observed very rarely across donors, whereas some public TCRs were present in many individuals. Because counts were too low, 15 to 20 rarely observed V segments, including chromosome 9 orphons, were excluded from the earlier analysis of around 640 of the donors. In an earlier analysis of approximately 600 of the donors, most TCR beta V segments were observed in productive rearrangements about 87% or about 30% of the time, broadly matching IMGT annotations. In a later analysis, some 17,000 TCR beta sequences were associated with specific HLA alleles at a false discovery rate of 0.05. Because some donors lacked HLA typing at each locus, the association tests relied only on the typed subset. The only immune exposure information available for the cohort was CMV serostatus. In a later analysis, the rate of TCR association differed among HLA loci, with DRB1 alleles having the most associated TCRs and HLA-C alleles having the fewest. According to a later genetic analysis, donors in an Asian-associated ancestry cluster had fewer N-insertions in productive TCRs than the roughly 670-donor mean. When HLA alleles, especially DR and DQ, strongly co-occurred, TCR associations were difficult to assign to individual alleles.

The cohort consisted of 670 or so healthy bone marrow donors. Cohort members were all nominally healthy when sampled, although unrecorded immune exposures were likely present. The donor tested CMV seronegative and was one of the 352 seronegative cohort members. Every donor gave a peripheral blood sample, and the peripheral blood mononuclear cells from that sample were used for TCR beta sequencing. The Qiagen DNeasy Blood Extraction Kit was used to extract genomic DNA from the blood cell samples. The receptor was derived from a woman between 40 and 50 years old in good health and CMV-seronegative. The rearranged segments are TRBV27 and TRBJ1-2, and perhaps TRBD1 as D gene, on 6 matching bases. The sequenced material came from PBMCs. The DNA is as follows: TGTGCCAGCAGTTTCGGACTCCCGGGACAAAGTATTGGCTACACCTTC. The encoded protein is CASSFGLPGQSIGYTF.